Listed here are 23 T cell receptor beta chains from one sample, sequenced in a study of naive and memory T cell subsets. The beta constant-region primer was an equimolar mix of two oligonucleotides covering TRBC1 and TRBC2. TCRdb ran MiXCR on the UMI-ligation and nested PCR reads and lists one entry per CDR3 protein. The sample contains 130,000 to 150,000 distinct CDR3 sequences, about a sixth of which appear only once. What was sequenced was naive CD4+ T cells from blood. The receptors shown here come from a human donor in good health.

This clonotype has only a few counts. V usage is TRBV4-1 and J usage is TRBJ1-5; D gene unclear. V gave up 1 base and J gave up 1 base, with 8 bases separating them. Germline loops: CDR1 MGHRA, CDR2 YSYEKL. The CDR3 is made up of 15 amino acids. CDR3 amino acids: CASSQVYGSNQPQHF. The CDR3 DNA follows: TGCGCCAGCAGCCAAGTATACGGAAGCAATCAGCCCCAGCATTTT.

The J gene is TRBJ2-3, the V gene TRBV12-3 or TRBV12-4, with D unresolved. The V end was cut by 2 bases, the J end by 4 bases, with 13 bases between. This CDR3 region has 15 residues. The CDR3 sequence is CASSLPSPFADTQYF. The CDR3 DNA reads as TGTGCCAGCAGTTTACCCTCCCCATTCGCAGATACGCAGTATTTT.

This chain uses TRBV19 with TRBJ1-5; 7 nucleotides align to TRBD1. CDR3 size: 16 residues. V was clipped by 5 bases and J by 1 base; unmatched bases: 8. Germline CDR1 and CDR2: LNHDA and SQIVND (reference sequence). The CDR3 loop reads CASSPDGRGSNQPQHF. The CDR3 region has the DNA TGTGCCAGTAGTCCAGACGGCAGGGGGAGCAATCAGCCCCAGCATTTT. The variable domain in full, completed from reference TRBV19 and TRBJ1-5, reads DGGITQSPKYLFRKEGQNVTLSCEQNLNHDAMYWYRQDPGQGLRLIYYSQIVNDFQKGDIAEGYSVSREKKESFPLTVTSAQKNPTAFYLCASSPDGRGSNQPQHFGDGTRLSIL.

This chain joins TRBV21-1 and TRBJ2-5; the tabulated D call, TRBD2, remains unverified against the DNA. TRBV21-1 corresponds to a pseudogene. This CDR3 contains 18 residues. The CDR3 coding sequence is TGTGCCAGCAGCAAAGGTGTACTAGCGGGAGGCTGGAGAGAGACCCAGTACTTC. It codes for CASSKGVLAGGWRETQYF.

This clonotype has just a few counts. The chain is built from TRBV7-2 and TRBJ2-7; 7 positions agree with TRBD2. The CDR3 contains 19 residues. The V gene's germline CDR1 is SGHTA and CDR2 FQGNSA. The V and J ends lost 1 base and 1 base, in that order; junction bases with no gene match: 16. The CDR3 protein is CASSLVGSLRECRSYEQYF. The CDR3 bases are TGTGCCAGCAGCTTAGTTGGTAGTTTGCGGGAGTGTCGATCCTACGAGCAGTACTTC. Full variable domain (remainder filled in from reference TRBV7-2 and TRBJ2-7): GAGVSQSPSNKVTEKGKDVELRCDPISGHTALYWYRQSLGQGLEFLIYFQGNSAPDKSGLPSDRFSAERTGGSVSTLTIQRTQQEDSAVYLCASSLVGSLRECRSYEQYFGPGTRLTVT.

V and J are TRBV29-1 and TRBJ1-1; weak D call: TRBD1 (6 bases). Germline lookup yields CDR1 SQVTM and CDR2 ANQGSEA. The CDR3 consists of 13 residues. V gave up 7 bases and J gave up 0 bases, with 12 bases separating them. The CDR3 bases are TGCAGCGCCCGAGGACAGATGAACACTGAAGCTTTCTTT. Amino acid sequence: CSARGQMNTEAFF.

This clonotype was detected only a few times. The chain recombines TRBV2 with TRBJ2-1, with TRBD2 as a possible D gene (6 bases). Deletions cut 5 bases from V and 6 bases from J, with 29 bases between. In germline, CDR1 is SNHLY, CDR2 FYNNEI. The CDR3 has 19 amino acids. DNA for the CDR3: TGTGCCAGCAGTCGTTACCGAACTACTAGCACGGGAACACTCAATGAGCAGTTCTTC. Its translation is CASSRYRTTSTGTLNEQFF.

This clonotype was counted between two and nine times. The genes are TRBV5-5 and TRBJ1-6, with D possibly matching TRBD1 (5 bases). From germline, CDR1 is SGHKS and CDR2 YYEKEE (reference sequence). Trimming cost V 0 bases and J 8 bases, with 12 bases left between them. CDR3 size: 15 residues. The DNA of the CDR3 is TGTGCCAGCAGCTTGGTTTTGGGGGGTGATTCACCCCTCCACTTT. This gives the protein CASSLVLGGDSPLHF.

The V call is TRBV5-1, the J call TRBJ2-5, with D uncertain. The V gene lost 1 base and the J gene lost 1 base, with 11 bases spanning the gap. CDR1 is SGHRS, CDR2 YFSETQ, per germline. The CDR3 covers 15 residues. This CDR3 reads CASSLNSQTQETQYF. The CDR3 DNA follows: TGCGCCAGCAGCTTGAATTCCCAGACCCAAGAGACCCAGTACTTC.

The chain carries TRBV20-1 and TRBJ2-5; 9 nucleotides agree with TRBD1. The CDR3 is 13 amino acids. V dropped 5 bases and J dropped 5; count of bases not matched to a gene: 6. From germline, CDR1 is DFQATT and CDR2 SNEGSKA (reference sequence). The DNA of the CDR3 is TGCAGTGCTGACAGGGGGGCGGCGGAGACCCAGTACTTC. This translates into CSADRGAAETQYF.

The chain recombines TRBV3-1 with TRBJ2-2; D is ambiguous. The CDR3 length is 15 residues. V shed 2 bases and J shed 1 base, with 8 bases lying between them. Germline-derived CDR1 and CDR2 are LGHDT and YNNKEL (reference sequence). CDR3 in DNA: TGTGCCAGCAGCCAAATCACGGGGAACACCGGGGAGCTGTTTTTT. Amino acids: CASSQITGNTGELFF.

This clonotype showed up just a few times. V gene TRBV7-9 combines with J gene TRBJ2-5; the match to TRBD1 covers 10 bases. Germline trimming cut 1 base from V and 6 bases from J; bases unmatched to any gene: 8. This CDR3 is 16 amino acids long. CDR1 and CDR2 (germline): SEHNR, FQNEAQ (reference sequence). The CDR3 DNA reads TGTGCCAGCAGCTTAGACCCCCGGGACAGGGGACAGACCCAGTACTTC. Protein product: CASSLDPRDRGQTQYF.

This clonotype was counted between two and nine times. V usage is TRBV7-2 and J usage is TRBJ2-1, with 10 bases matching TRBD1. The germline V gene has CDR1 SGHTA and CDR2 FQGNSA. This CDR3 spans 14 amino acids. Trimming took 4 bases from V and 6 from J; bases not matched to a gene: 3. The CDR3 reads CASSSRTGGNEQFF. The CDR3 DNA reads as TGTGCCAGCAGCTCCCGGACAGGGGGCAATGAGCAGTTCTTC.

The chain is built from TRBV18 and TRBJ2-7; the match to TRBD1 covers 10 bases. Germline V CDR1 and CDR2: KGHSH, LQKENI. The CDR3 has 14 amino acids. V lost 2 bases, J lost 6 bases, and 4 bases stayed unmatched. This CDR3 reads CASSPGDRGREQYF. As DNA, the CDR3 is TGTGCCAGCTCACCAGGGGACAGGGGTCGCGAGCAGTACTTC.

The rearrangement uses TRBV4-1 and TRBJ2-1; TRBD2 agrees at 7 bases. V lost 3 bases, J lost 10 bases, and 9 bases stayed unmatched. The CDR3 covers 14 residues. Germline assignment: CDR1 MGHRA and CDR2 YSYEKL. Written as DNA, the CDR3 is TGCGCCAGCAGCCAGCCCGGGACTAAAGGCGAGCAGTTCTTC. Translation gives CASSQPGTKGEQFF.

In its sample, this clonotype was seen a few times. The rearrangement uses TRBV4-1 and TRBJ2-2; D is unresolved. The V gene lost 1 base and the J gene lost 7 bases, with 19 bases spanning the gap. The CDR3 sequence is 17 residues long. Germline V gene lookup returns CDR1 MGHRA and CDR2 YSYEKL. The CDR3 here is CASSQASGLGISGELFF. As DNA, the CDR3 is TGCGCCAGCAGCCAAGCGTCGGGTCTGGGGATTAGCGGGGAGCTGTTTTTT.

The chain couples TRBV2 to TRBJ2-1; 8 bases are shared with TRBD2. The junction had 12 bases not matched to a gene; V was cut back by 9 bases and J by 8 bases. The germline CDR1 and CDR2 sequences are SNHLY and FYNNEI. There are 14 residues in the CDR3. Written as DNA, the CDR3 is TGTGCCAGTGGAAAACGGGAGGGCCGATATGAGCAGTTCTTC. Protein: CASGKREGRYEQFF.

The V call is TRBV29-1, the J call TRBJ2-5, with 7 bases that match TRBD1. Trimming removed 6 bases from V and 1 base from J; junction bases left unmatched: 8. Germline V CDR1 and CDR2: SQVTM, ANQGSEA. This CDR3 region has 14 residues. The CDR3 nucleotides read TGCAGCGTCAAAAGGGACAGCCTCCAAGAGACCCAGTACTTC. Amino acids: CSVKRDSLQETQYF.

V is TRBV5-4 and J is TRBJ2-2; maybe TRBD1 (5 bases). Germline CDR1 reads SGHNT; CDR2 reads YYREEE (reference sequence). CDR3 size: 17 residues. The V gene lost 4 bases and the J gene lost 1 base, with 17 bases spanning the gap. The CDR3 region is CASSRGGVAQNTGELFF. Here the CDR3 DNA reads TGTGCCAGCAGCAGGGGCGGAGTAGCTCAGAACACCGGGGAGCTGTTTTTT.

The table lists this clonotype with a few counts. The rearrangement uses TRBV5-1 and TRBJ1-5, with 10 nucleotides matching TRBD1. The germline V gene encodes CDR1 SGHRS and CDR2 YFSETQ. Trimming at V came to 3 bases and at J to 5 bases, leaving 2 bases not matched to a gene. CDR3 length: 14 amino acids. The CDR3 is CASSSGQGDQPQHF. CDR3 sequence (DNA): TGCGCCAGCAGCTCCGGACAGGGGGATCAGCCCCAGCATTTT. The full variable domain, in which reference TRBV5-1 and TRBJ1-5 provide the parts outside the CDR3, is KAGVTQTPRYLIKTRGQQVTLSCSPISGHRSVSWYQQTPGQGLQFLFEYFSETQRNKGNFPGRFSGRQFSNSRSEMNVSTLELGDSALYLCASSSGQGDQPQHFGDGTRLSIL.

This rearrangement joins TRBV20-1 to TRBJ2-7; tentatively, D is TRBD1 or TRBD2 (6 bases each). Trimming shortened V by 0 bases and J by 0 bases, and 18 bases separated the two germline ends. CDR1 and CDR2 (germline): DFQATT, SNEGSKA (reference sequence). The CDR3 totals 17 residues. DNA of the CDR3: TGCAGTGCTAGAGACCCGGTCAGGGGCGGGGACTCCTACGAGCAGTACTTC. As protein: CSARDPVRGGDSYEQYF.

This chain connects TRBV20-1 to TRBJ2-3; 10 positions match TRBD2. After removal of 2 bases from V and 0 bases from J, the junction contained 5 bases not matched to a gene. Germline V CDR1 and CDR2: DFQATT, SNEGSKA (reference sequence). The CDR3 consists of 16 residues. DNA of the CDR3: TGCAGTGCTAGATCCCGGACTAGCGGTAGCACAGATACGCAGTATTTT. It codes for CSARSRTSGSTDTQYF.

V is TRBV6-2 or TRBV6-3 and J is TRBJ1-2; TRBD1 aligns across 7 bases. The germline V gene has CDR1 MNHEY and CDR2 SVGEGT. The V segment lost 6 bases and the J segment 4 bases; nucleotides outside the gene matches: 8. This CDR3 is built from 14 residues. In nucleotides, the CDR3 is TGTGCCAGCAGCCGAGACAGGGTCGGCTATGGCTACACCTTC. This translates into CASSRDRVGYGYTF.